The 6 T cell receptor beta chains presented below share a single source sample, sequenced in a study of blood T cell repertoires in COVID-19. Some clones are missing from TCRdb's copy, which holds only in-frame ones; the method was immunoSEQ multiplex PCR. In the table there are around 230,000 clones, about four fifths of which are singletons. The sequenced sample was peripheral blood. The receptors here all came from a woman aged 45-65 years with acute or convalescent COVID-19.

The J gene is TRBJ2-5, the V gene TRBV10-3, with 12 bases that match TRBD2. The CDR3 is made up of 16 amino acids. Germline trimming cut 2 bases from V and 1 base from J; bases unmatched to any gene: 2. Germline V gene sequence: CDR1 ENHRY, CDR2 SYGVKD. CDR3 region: CAISEATSGGQETQYF. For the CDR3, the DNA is TGTGCCATCAGTGAGGCGACTAGCGGGGGCCAAGAGACCCAGTACTTC.

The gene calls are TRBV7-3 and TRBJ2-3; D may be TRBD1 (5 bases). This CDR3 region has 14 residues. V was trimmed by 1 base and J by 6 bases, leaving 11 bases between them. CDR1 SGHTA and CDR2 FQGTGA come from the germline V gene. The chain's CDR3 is CASSLRSGLDTQYF. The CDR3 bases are TGTGCCAGCAGCTTAAGGTCAGGGTTGGATACGCAGTATTTT.

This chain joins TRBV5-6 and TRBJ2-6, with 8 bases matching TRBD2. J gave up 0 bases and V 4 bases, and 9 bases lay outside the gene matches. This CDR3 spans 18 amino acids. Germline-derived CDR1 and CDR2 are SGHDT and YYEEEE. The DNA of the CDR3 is TGTGCCAGCAGCCCCGGGGTAGCGGGATACTCTGGGGCCAACGTCCTGACTTTC. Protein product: CASSPGVAGYSGANVLTF.

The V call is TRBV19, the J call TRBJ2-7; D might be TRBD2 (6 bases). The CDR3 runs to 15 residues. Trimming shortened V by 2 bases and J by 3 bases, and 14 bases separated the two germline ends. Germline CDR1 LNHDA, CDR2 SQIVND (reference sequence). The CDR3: CASSISLSGLYEQYF. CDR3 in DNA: TGTGCCAGTAGTATATCCCTCAGCGGGCTCTACGAGCAGTACTTC.

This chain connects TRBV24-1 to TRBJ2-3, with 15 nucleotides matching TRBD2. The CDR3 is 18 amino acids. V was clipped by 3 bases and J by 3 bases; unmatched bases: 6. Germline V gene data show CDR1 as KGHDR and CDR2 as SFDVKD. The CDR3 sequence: CATSDPGLAGGRTDTQYF. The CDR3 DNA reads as TGTGCCACCAGTGATCCGGGACTAGCGGGAGGTAGGACAGATACGCAGTATTTT.

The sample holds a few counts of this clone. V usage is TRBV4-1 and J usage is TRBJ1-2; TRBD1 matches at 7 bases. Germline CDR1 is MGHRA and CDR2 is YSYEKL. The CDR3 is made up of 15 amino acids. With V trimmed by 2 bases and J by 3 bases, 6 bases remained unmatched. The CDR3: CASSQSTGDHYGYTF. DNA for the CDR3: TGCGCCAGCAGCCAATCCACAGGGGACCACTATGGCTACACCTTC.